This T cell receptor (beta chain) was recorded in a study of T-cell reconstitution after alpha-beta-depleted transplantation in children. The TCRbeta library incorporated unique molecular identifiers. A single record per CDR3 protein comes from TCRdb applying MiXCR to the PCR reads. This table holds around 200,000 distinct CDR3 sequences, approximately 9.5% found once. V was clipped by 3 bases and J by 0 bases, with 12 bases between them. Germline V gene sequence: CDR1 LNHDA, CDR2 SQIVND (reference sequence). The CDR3 spans 16 residues. This clonotype was picked up a small number of times. This chain uses TRBV19 with TRBJ1-5, with D unresolved. The source is a human donor who donated a stem cell graft to a child with acute lymphoblastic leukemia. The sequencing used PBMCs from the stem cell graft donor, collected from the stem cell graft. The CDR3 nucleotides read TGTGCCAGTAGTATCACTAACAGCTATAGCAATCAGCCCCAGCATTTT. This encodes CASSITNSYSNQPQHF.